Sequencing of this T cell receptor (beta chain) was carried out in a study of blood T cell repertoires in COVID-19. Study-level information: In each case, the material was cDNA or gDNA derived from T cells, B-cell-depleted T cells, or PBMCs.

Per the authors' pipeline: The authors estimated nucleated cell counts from reference gene primer amplification. Method: immunoSEQ multiplex PCR; TCRdb's copy keeps in-frame clones and lacks some. V, J and clone size were drawn from that table, and D and trimming were deduced from the DNA. The sample consists of 150,000 to 200,000 clones, roughly 87% of them appearing once. The trim removed 6 bases at V and 8 bases at J, leaving 11 bases unmatched. There are 14 residues in the CDR3. Germline loops: CDR1 SNHLY, CDR2 FYNNEI. The study recruited people aged about 18 to 89 years across approximately 24 US areas. All recovered Cohort 3 donors got two negative PCRs, got clearance, or saw symptom resolution.

The sample was PBMCs or T cells enriched from blood (not recorded which). This TCR was recovered from a woman in her fifties or sixties who had recovered from COVID-19. The chain uses TRBV2 and TRBJ1-1; the match to TRBD1 covers 8 bases. The CDR3 DNA is TGTGCCAGCAGCCCCACCCCCGGACAGGGCGAAGCTTTCTTT. It is translated as CASSPTPGQGEAFF.